This TCR beta chain was captured in a study of shared clonotypes between healthy human individuals. As regards this clone: Its antigen is unidentified.

The study's findings and limits: Non-shared clonotypes were found to have lower generation probabilities than the clonotypes that were shared by all four of the sorted-subset donors.

Terminally differentiated effector memory CD45RA+ cells were excluded by CCR7 positive selection of CD45RO-negative cells. Healthy adults negative for HIV, lacking recent acute infections or vaccinations, served as donors. In the authors' workflow: Junction-only immunoSEQ data arrived without quality scores, meaning filtering differed. Only in-frame clones appear in the TCRdb table, and some are missing; sequencing was by immunoSEQ multiplex PCR. That table supplies the V and J calls and clone size; D and trimming were determined from the DNA. The sample lists around 2.1 million clones; 93% were seen once. V lost 3 bases and J lost 0; bases outside the gene matches: 3. Germline CDR1 and CDR2: LNHDA and SQIVND (reference sequence). The CDR3 totals 15 residues.

The origin of this receptor is a man aged 18 to 35 in good health. Some clones in this sample may be carry-over from other donors' samples. Sequenced material: naive CD8+ T cells from PBMCs. The chain has TRBV19 and TRBJ2-3, with 7 positions matching TRBD2. The CDR3 DNA reads as TGTGCCAGTAGTATTGCAGCGGGAAGCACAGATACGCAGTATTTT. Amino acid sequence: CASSIAAGSTDTQYF. The whole variable domain, remainder taken from reference TRBV19 and TRBJ2-3, is DGGITQSPKYLFRKEGQNVTLSCEQNLNHDAMYWYRQDPGQGLRLIYYSQIVNDFQKGDIAEGYSVSREKKESFPLTVTSAQKNPTAFYLCASSIAAGSTDTQYFGPGTRLTVL.